This T cell receptor beta chain was obtained from a study of cytomegalovirus exposure and HLA in healthy donors. The CDR3 consists of 13 residues. With V trimmed by 7 bases and J by 8 bases, 2 bases remained unmatched. Germline CDR1 is SNHLY and CDR2 is FYNNEI. 60 Vbeta and 13 Jbeta primers were used in PCR. Assay: immunoSEQ multiplex PCR; the TCRdb copy retains only in-frame clones and omits some. The sample includes around 140,000 clones, roughly 79% seen only once; the top ten take 9% to 10%. Study-level findings and limits: Researchers catalogued about 150 TCR beta chains as cytomegalovirus-associated.

Note on this clone: Its antigen is as yet unknown.

Sequences were obtained from PBMCs. The genes are TRBV2 and TRBJ1-4; 12 nucleotides align to TRBD1. The clonotype was recovered from a woman in her sixties or seventies in good health and CMV-seropositive. The CDR3 bases are TGTGCCAGCATGGGACAGGGGGCAGAAAAACTGTTTTTT. Translating it yields CASMGQGAEKLFF.